This T cell receptor beta chain was retrieved from a study of blood T cell repertoires in COVID-19. Study-wide background: COVID-19 samples, acute and convalescent, were from the United States, Italy and Spain. The analysed material was cDNA or gDNA that came from T cells, B-cell-depleted T cells, or PBMCs.

The V gene's germline CDR1 is LGHDT and CDR2 YNNKEL (reference sequence). CDR3 size: 16 residues. Trimming cost V 4 bases and J 6 bases; bases outside gene matches: 10. Source study methods: Nucleated cell number was recorded as an estimate derived from reference gene primer amplification. Repertoires were generated with immunoSEQ multiplex PCR, while TCRdb's copy carries only in-frame clones and drops some. Clonal size and the V and J genes are those of that table, whereas D and trimming came from the DNA. The table lists about 190,000 clones, roughly 80% of them singletons. The Seattle site enrolled patients during active infection and followed them longitudinally.

Sample: peripheral blood. The TCR was taken from a woman aged 55 to 70 with COVID-19, enrolled during active disease. This chain connects TRBV3-1 (or the pseudogene TRBV3-2) to TRBJ2-2, with 8 positions matching TRBD1. The CDR3 is CASSLRTGLSAGELFF. In DNA form, the CDR3 reads TGTGCCAGCAGCCTTCGGACAGGGCTAAGCGCCGGGGAGCTGTTTTTT.